Below, one T cell receptor (beta chain) is given with its context. This clonotype has ten or more counts. Its antigen is currently not known. Base quality data are lacking; no much larger clone is found one base away. The data originate from a study of T cell repertoires in cytomegalovirus infection (dated by TCRdb to about 2019). About the investigation overall: Donor HLA type was relevant to the analysis, because carriage of CMV infection together with the matching HLA type was indicated by public TCR beta signatures. General findings and caveats noted by the study authors: The ex vivo response was dominated by HLA-C-restricted CMV-specific TCR beta clonotypes, which also provided the single most frequent clonotype in two of eight donors. Carriers of CMV infection plus the relevant HLA type were discriminated by the cumulative frequency of public TCR beta family members in the study cohort and in an independent roughly 380-donor cohort.

Unmatched junction bases come to 5, with V trimmed by 4 bases and J by 3 bases. Based on the germline V gene, the CDR1 and CDR2 sequences are SGHRS and YFSETQ. The CDR3 goes from the cysteine to the phenylalanine over 14 residues. CDR3 DNA is the only sequence kept; it has 42 bases, read in frame from the first base. The instrument given in TCRdb is Illumina HiSeq 1500. TCRdb applied fastp at Q25 and MiXCR to the public reads, then kept only in-frame beta chains. Entries that share a CDR3 protein sequence are merged under the most common genes and DNA. The sample contains 200,000 to 300,000 distinct CDR3 sequences, roughly 15% of them found a single time. Around 8.1% of the sample lies in the top ten.

The sequenced sample consisted of PBMCs. The rearrangement joined TRBV5-1 to TRBJ1-2, with 8 junctional bases fitting TRBD1. The receptor's source is a human donor in good health (CMV status not recorded). Some clones in this sample may be carry-over from other donors' samples. This receptor carries the CDR3 CASSRDRQYYGYTF. The DNA sequence follows: TGCGCCAGCAGCCGGGACAGGCAATACTATGGCTACACCTTC.